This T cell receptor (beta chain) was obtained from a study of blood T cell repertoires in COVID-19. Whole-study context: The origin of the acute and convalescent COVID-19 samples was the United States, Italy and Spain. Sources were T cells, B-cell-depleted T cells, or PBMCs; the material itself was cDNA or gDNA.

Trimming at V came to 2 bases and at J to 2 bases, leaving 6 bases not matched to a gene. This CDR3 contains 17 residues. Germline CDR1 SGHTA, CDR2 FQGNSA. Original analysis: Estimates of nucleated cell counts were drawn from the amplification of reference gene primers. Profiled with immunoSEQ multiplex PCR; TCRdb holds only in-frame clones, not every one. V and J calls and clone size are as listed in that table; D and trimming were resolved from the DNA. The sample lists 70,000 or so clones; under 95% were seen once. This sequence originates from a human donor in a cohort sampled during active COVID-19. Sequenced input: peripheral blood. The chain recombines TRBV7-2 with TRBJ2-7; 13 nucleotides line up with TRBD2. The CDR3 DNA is TGTGCCAGCAGCTTATCCGGACTAGCGGGGGACCCCTACGAGCAGTACTTC. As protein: CASSLSGLAGDPYEQYF.